This TCR beta chain originates from a study of blood T cell repertoires in COVID-19. Study-wide background: COVID-19 samples, acute and convalescent, were from the United States, Italy and Spain. PBMCs, B-cell-depleted T cells, or T cells were the source of the cDNA or gDNA that made up the material.

In terms of age and location, participants ranged from roughly 18 to 100 years and lived in about two dozen US areas. Clinical history as reported by participants underpinned cohort assignment. Trimming pared 2 bases from V and 4 bases from J, leaving 8 bases between. The CDR3 sequence is 13 residues long. Per germline, CDR1 MNHEY and CDR2 SVGEGT. Only in-frame clones appear in the TCRdb table, and some are missing; sequencing was by immunoSEQ multiplex PCR. The data hold about 380,000 clones, with roughly nine tenths observed a single time. This clonotype was obtained from a woman aged 25 to 39 who had recovered from COVID-19. Sequenced material: PBMCs or T cells enriched from blood (not recorded which). V usage is TRBV6-2 or TRBV6-3 and J usage is TRBJ1-2, with TRBD1 as a possible D gene (6 bases). The chain's CDR3 is CASSYARGYGYTF. The CDR3 DNA sequence: TGTGCCAGCAGTTACGCCAGGGGCTATGGCTACACCTTC.